The TCR beta chain described here comes from a study of stem cell transplantation in POMP-related autoinflammatory disease. With regard to this clone: The antigen is not known.

V was trimmed by 6 bases and J by 4 bases, leaving 17 bases between them. This CDR3 has 15 amino acids. Germline values: CDR1 MNHEY, CDR2 SVGAGI. Regarding the study as a whole: A trend toward lower repertoire diversity and greater clonality appeared in every analyzed T-cell subset of PRAID patients.

The repertoire was sequenced with immunoSEQ multiplex PCR; TCRdb's copy has only in-frame clones and lacks some. The repertoire holds some 70,000 clones, with roughly 90% as singletons. The V and J genes are TRBV6-5 and TRBJ2-3; D is tentatively TRBD1 or TRBD2 (5 bases each). The sequencing here drew on CD4+ T cells from PBMCs, taken after stem cell transplantation. The TCR sequence derives from a human patient with POMP-related autoinflammation and immune dysregulation (PRAID). Some of these T cells may belong to the graft donor. The DNA of the CDR3 is TGTGCCAGCAGCCCGGACGGGGCAGGACCAGATACGCAGTATTTT. Protein product: CASSPDGAGPDTQYF.